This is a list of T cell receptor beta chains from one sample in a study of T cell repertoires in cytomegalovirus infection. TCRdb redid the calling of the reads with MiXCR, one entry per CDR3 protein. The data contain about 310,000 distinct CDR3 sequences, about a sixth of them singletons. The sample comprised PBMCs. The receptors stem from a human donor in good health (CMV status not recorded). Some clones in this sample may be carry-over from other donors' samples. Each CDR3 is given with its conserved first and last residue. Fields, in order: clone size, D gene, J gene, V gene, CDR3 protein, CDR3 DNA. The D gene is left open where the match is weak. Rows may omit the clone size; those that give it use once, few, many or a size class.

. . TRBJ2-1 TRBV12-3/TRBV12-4 CASSLARGQPYNEQFF TGTGCCAGCAGTTTAGCGCGAGGGCAGCCCTACAATGAGCAGTTCTTC
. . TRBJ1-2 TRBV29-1 CSVVGRDYGYTF TGCAGCGTAGTCGGCAGGGACTATGGCTACACCTTC
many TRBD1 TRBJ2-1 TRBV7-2 CASNRDRSYNEQFF TGTGCCAGCAATCGGGACAGGTCCTACAATGAGCAGTTCTTC
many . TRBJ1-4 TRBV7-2 CASSARPPGGEKLFF TGTGCCAGCAGCGCCAGGCCGCCGGGTGGTGAAAAACTGTTTTTT
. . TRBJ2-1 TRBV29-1 CSVEKGPSSYNEQFF TGCAGCGTTGAAAAGGGCCCAAGCTCCTACAATGAGCAGTTCTTC
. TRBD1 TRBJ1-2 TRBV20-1 CSGLTGLPWGYTF TGCAGTGGACTGACAGGGCTCCCCTGGGGCTACACCTTC
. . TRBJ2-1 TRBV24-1 CATSSGRGQFF TGTGCCACCAGTAGCGGAAGAGGGCAGTTCTTC
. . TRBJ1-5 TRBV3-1 CASSQGEHQPQHF TGTGCCAGCAGCCAAGGGGAACACCAGCCCCAGCATTTT
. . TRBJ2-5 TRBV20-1 CSAPTGVQETQYF TGCAGTGCACCAACGGGGGTCCAAGAGACCCAGTACTTC
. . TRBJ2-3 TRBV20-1 CSASLGGGLSTDTQYF TGCAGTGCTAGTCTGGGCGGGGGCCTTAGCACAGATACGCAGTATTTT
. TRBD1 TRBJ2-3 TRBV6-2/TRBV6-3 CASQGATGLTPGTTDTQYF TGTGCCAGCCAGGGGGCAACAGGACTAACGCCAGGAACAACAGATACGCAGTATTTT
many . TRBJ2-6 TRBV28 CASSLEGPSGANVLTF TGTGCCAGCAGTTTGGAAGGGCCCTCTGGGGCCAACGTCCTGACTTTC
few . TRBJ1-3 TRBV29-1 CSVEVSSGNTIYF TGCAGCGTTGAGGTTAGCTCTGGAAACACCATATATTTT
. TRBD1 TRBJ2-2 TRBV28 CASSLRQGTGELFF TGTGCCAGCAGTTTAAGACAGGGCACCGGGGAGCTGTTTTTT
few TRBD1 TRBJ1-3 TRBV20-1 CSAGQGAGGNTIYF TGCAGTGCTGGACAGGGGGCTGGCGGAAACACCATATATTTT
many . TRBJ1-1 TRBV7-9 CASSPPNTWSELNTEAFF TGTGCCAGCAGCCCACCTAATACCTGGAGCGAATTGAACACTGAAGCTTTCTTT
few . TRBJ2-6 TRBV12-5 CASGLVRGTTSGANVLTF TGTGCTAGTGGTTTGGTTCGAGGAACCACCTCTGGGGCCAACGTCCTGACTTTC
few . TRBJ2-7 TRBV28 CASRGRFVSYEQYF TGTGCCAGCAGAGGGAGGTTCGTCTCCTACGAGCAGTACTTC
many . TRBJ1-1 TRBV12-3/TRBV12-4 CASSQQLNTEAFF TGTGCCAGCAGTCAACAATTGAACACTGAAGCTTTCTTT
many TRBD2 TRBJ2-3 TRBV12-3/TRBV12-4 CASSSSPGLAGPSTDTQYF TGTGCCAGCAGTTCTAGCCCAGGACTAGCGGGGCCTAGCACAGATACGCAGTATTTT
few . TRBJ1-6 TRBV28 CASSFAQGSGSPLHF TGTGCCAGCAGTTTCGCGCAGGGAAGCGGTTCACCCCTCCACTTT
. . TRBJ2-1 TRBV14 CASSQDAGFNEQFF TGTGCCAGCAGCCAAGATGCGGGATTTAATGAGCAGTTCTTC
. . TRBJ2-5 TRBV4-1 CASSQEGTQGAQYF TGCGCCAGCAGCCAAGAGGGGACTCAAGGGGCCCAGTACTTC
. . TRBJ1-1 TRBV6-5 CASSYSLYRGRNTEAFF TGTGCCAGCAGTTACTCGCTCTACCGGGGGAGGAACACTGAAGCTTTCTTT
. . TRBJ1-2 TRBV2 CASRGDKAAGYTF TGTGCCAGCAGGGGGGACAAGGCCGCTGGCTACACCTTC
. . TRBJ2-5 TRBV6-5 CASTKLGARETQYF TGTGCCAGCACTAAACTGGGGGCTCGGGAGACCCAGTACTTC
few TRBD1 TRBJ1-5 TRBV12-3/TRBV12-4 CASSTLTGAPAPQHF TGTGCCAGCAGTACGCTTACAGGGGCTCCGGCGCCCCAGCATTTT
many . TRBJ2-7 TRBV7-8 CASSFQGISYEQYF TGTGCCAGCAGCTTTCAGGGGATCTCCTACGAGCAGTACTTC
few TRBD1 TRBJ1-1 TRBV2 CASTRDRGTEAFF TGTGCCAGCACCCGGGACAGGGGAACTGAAGCTTTCTTT
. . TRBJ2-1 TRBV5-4 CASRRDRSSYNEQFF TGTGCCAGCAGACGGGACCGGAGCTCCTACAATGAGCAGTTCTTC
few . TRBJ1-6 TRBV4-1 CASSQPGPPLGPLHF TGCGCCAGCAGCCAACCGGGACCCCCTCTCGGACCCCTCCACTTT
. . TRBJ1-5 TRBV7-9 CASSTRENQPQHF TGTGCCAGCAGCACCAGGGAAAATCAGCCCCAGCATTTT
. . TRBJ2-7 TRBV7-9 CASSLFARNEQYF TGTGCCAGCAGCTTATTTGCGAGAAACGAGCAGTACTTC
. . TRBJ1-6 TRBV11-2 CASSLGSGGNSPLHF TGTGCCAGCAGCTTAGGTTCCGGAGGGAATTCACCCCTCCACTTT
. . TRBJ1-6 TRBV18 CASSPQGENNSPLHF TGTGCCAGCTCACCACAGGGGGAGAATAATTCACCCCTCCACTTT
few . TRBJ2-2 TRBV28 CASSLSTTGELFF TGTGCCAGCAGTTTAAGTACCACCGGGGAGCTGTTTTTT
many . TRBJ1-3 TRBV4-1 CASSQEGNLGNTIYF TGCGCCAGCAGCCAAGAGGGCAATCTGGGAAACACCATATATTTT
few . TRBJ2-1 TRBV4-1 CASSPNPLNEQFF TGCGCCAGCAGCCCCAACCCCTTAAACGAGCAGTTCTTC
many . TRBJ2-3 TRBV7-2 CASSFWELSTDTQYF TGTGCCAGCAGCTTCTGGGAGCTGAGCACAGATACGCAGTATTTT
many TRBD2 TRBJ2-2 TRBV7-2 CASRGLAGGPAGELFF TGTGCCAGCAGGGGACTAGCGGGGGGGCCTGCCGGGGAGCTGTTTTTT
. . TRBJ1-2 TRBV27 CASSYGASYGYTF TGTGCCAGCAGTTATGGGGCTAGCTATGGCTACACCTTC
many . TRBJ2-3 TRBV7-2 CASSSDYLSTDTQYF TGTGCCAGCAGCTCGGACTACCTTAGCACAGATACGCAGTATTTT
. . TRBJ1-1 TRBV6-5 CASSPPGGDTEAFF TGTGCCAGCAGTCCCCCCGGAGGGGACACTGAAGCTTTCTTT
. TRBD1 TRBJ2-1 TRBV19 CASSAGQGNLFGRSPQEQFF TGTGCCAGTAGTGCGGGACAGGGTAATCTTTTCGGGCGGTCGCCCCAGGAGCAGTTCTTC
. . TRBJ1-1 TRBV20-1 CSARGARRYTEAFF TGCAGTGCTAGAGGGGCCAGGCGGTACACTGAAGCTTTCTTT
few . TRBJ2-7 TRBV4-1 CASSLNRDGSYEQYF TGCGCCAGCAGCCTGAACCGGGACGGTTCCTACGAGCAGTACTTC
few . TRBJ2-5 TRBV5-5 CASSLELYQETQYF TGTGCCAGCAGCTTGGAACTCTACCAAGAGACCCAGTACTTC
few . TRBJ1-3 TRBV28 CASSQAGFIGNTIYF TGTGCCAGCAGCCAGGCAGGGTTTATCGGAAACACCATATATTTT
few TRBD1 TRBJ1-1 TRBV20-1 CSASRDRSDTEAFF TGCAGTGCTTCCCGGGACAGGTCCGACACTGAAGCTTTCTTT